One sample yielded the 20 T cell receptor beta chains listed below, sequenced in a study of cytomegalovirus exposure and HLA in healthy donors. Data came from immunoSEQ multiplex PCR; TCRdb stores just in-frame clones and leaves some out. The table records approximately 160,000 clones, roughly nine tenths of them present only once. Sequenced material: PBMCs. These receptor sequences come from a woman aged 30 to 39 in good health and CMV-seronegative.

The J gene is TRBJ1-1, the V gene TRBV6-5; D gene ambiguous. Between the trimmed V and J ends, which lost 4 bases and 3 bases, there was a span of 12 bases. The CDR3 sequence is 14 residues long. From germline, CDR1 is MNHEY and CDR2 SVGAGI. The CDR3 sequence: CASSSRDTDTEAFF. DNA for the CDR3: TGTGCCAGCAGTTCTAGAGATACCGACACTGAAGCTTTCTTT.

The chain employs TRBV5-1 and TRBJ1-1; D uncertain. The CDR3 runs to 14 residues. Trimming cost V 4 bases and J 4 bases, with 14 bases left between them. Germline lookup yields CDR1 SGHRS and CDR2 YFSETQ. The CDR3 region is CASSLAGESTEAFF. The DNA of the CDR3 is TGCGCCAGCAGCCTCGCAGGAGAGTCCACTGAAGCTTTCTTT.

The chain links TRBV11-2 to TRBJ2-7; D possibly corresponds to TRBD2 (6 bases). Germline CDR1 and CDR2: SGHAT and FQNNGV. V was clipped by 5 bases and J by 2 bases, with 10 bases between them. The CDR3 runs to 13 residues. This chain's CDR3 is CASSAGPAYEQYF. The CDR3 DNA follows: TGTGCCAGCAGCGCGGGACCTGCCTACGAGCAGTACTTC.

The CDR3 DNA sequence: TGTGCCAGCAGCGTTGGAGGTCTAAATGAGCAGTTCTTC. As protein: CASSVGGLNEQFF. The chain employs TRBV9 and TRBJ2-1; D may be TRBD2 (5 bases). This CDR3 has 13 amino acids. Looked up from germline, CDR1 is SGDLS and CDR2 is YYNGEE. Trimming pared 2 bases from V and 7 bases from J, leaving 10 bases between.

This chain connects TRBV27 to TRBJ1-4, with TRBD1 matching 7 bases. Trimming took 6 bases from V and 8 from J; bases not matched to a gene: 12. The CDR3 runs to 15 residues. Germline loops: CDR1 MNHEY, CDR2 SMNVEV (reference sequence). The CDR3 nucleotides read TGTGCCAGCAGACCCAACGGGGCGGACAGGGAAAAACTGTTTTTT. Protein product: CASRPNGADREKLFF.

The chain recombines TRBV5-1 with TRBJ2-3, with 9 bases identical to TRBD2. With 4 bases clipped from V and 5 bases from J, the junction kept 8 bases outside the gene matches. The germline gives CDR1 SGHRS, CDR2 YFSETQ. CDR3 length equals 15 residues. The CDR3 spells CASSQISGSGDTQYF. DNA of the CDR3: TGCGCCAGCAGCCAGATTAGCGGGAGCGGAGATACGCAGTATTTT.

This rearrangement joins TRBV18 to TRBJ1-6; D call uncertain. The CDR3 is made up of 13 amino acids. The germline gives CDR1 KGHSH, CDR2 LQKENI. Trimming pared 3 bases from V and 2 bases from J, leaving 2 bases between. The CDR3 spells CASSPAYNSPLHF. Here the CDR3 DNA reads TGTGCCAGCTCACCTGCCTATAATTCACCCCTCCACTTT.

This chain uses TRBV11-3 with TRBJ2-7; D may match TRBD1 or TRBD2 (5 bases each). Trimming left V 4 bases short and J 2 bases short, with 12 bases between. CDR1 and CDR2 from the germline V gene are SGHNT and YENEEA. This CDR3 has 14 amino acids. The CDR3 spells CASSSSEGPYEQYF. DNA for the CDR3: TGTGCCAGCAGCTCCAGTGAGGGGCCCTACGAGCAGTACTTC.

The chain combines TRBV5-4 with TRBJ2-2; D may be TRBD2 (5 bases). Germline V CDR1 and CDR2: SGHNT, YYREEE (reference sequence). V was shortened by 0 bases and J by 1 base, with 7 bases between the two germline ends. This CDR3 region has 15 residues. CDR3 protein: CASSLVGGNTGELFF. DNA for the CDR3: TGTGCCAGCAGCTTGGTCGGAGGGAACACCGGGGAGCTGTTTTTT.

The chain links TRBV2 to TRBJ1-3; TRBD1 aligns across 9 bases. Trimming took 6 bases from V and 2 from J; bases not matched to a gene: 8. The CDR3 has 16 amino acids. The germline CDR1 and CDR2 sequences are SNHLY and FYNNEI. The DNA for the CDR3 is TGTGCCAGCAGCATCCCACAGGGGGCGGCTGGAAACACCATATATTTT. This translates into CASSIPQGAAGNTIYF.

J is TRBJ1-4 and V is TRBV29-1; 8 bases line up with TRBD1. The CDR3 is 14 amino acids. V lost 6 bases, J lost 5 bases, and 8 bases stayed unmatched. Germline CDR1 and CDR2: SQVTM and ANQGSEA. The CDR3 here is CSVSTGVSNEKLFF. The CDR3 DNA follows: TGCAGCGTATCGACAGGGGTATCAAATGAAAAACTGTTTTTT.

This chain connects TRBV7-6 to TRBJ1-3, with a tentative D call TRBD1 (6 bases). The CDR3 extends over 18 amino acids. The germline CDR1 and CDR2 sequences are SGHVS and FNYEAQ. Deletions cut 1 base from V and 0 bases from J, with 16 bases between. In DNA, the CDR3 is TGTGCCAGCAGCTTAGAACGGCAGGGGAAACGCTCTGGAAACACCATATATTTT. Its protein product is CASSLERQGKRSGNTIYF.

This clone was recorded only once. This chain connects TRBV19 to TRBJ1-5; the D gene is possibly TRBD1 (5 bases). The germline CDR1 and CDR2 sequences are LNHDA and SQIVND (reference sequence). The V gene lost 2 bases and the J gene lost 3 bases, with 17 bases spanning the gap. The CDR3 runs to 17 residues. In DNA form, the CDR3 reads TGTGCCAGTAGTATAAAGCAGTGGGGCAGCTCCAATCAGCCCCAGCATTTT. Amino acids: CASSIKQWGSSNQPQHF.

The rearrangement links TRBV25-1 to TRBJ2-1; D may be TRBD1 (6 bases). Between the trimmed V and J ends, which lost 0 bases and 9 bases, there was a span of 12 bases. The CDR3 length is 14 residues. Germline CDR1 reads MGHDK; CDR2 reads SYGVNS. The CDR3 here is CASSEYEGVGEQFF. The CDR3 bases are TGTGCCAGCAGTGAATACGAGGGGGTAGGTGAGCAGTTCTTC.

With regard to this clone: Other nucleotide sequences from this sample produce the same CDR3. The rearrangement joins TRBV5-6 to TRBJ2-5, with D perhaps matching TRBD1 (6 bases). CDR3 length: 14 residues. Deletions cut 0 bases from V and 5 bases from J, with 11 bases between. Per germline, CDR1 SGHDT and CDR2 YYEEEE. The CDR3 coding sequence is TGTGCCAGCAGCTTGGCCAGGGGCCGGGAGACCCAGTACTTC. Encoded protein: CASSLARGRETQYF.

V gene TRBV29-1 combines with J gene TRBJ1-2, with TRBD1 matching 12 bases. CDR1 SQVTM and CDR2 ANQGSEA come from the germline V gene. The CDR3 consists of 13 residues. The junction had 8 bases not matched to a gene; V was cut back by 7 bases and J by 8 bases. CDR3: CSAPSGTGGGYTF. The CDR3 DNA follows: TGCAGCGCCCCCTCCGGGACAGGGGGCGGCTACACCTTC.

This sequence joins TRBV5-1 and TRBJ1-1; 7 positions agree with TRBD1. Germline V gene lookup returns CDR1 SGHRS and CDR2 YFSETQ. Trimming at V came to 1 base and at J to 2 bases, leaving 5 bases not matched to a gene. The CDR3 contains 15 residues. The CDR3 DNA follows: TGCGCCAGCAGCTTGATAGGGGGCCCCAACACTGAAGCTTTCTTT. It codes for CASSLIGGPNTEAFF.

The J gene is TRBJ2-5, the V gene TRBV16, with TRBD2 identical over 13 bases. Germline V CDR1 and CDR2: KGHSY, FQNENV. The J segment lost 8 bases and the V segment lost 5 bases, leaving 5 bases of the junction unmatched. The CDR3 is 14 residues long. The CDR3 loop is CASSTGLAGSTQYF. Here the CDR3 DNA reads TGTGCCAGCAGCACGGGACTAGCGGGGAGCACCCAGTACTTC.

This clone was seen a single time. The chain is built from TRBV2 and TRBJ2-6, with D hard to call. The CDR3 has 14 amino acids. Trimming took 3 bases from V and 0 from J, leaving 3 bases between them. Germline V CDR1 and CDR2: SNHLY, FYNNEI. The CDR3 sequence is CASSDSSGANVLTF. The CDR3 nucleotides are TGTGCCAGCAGTGATTCCTCTGGGGCCAACGTCCTGACTTTC.

Only one count was recorded for this clone. This chain joins TRBV7-2 and TRBJ1-4; D is unresolved. V was shortened by 2 bases and J by 8 bases, with 15 bases between the two germline ends. The CDR3 spans 15 residues. Germline V gene lookup returns CDR1 SGHTA and CDR2 FQGNSA. In DNA form, the CDR3 reads TGTGCCAGCAGCTTATCTAGAGGAGGTGTGGAAAAACTGTTTTTT. Encoded protein: CASSLSRGGVEKLFF.